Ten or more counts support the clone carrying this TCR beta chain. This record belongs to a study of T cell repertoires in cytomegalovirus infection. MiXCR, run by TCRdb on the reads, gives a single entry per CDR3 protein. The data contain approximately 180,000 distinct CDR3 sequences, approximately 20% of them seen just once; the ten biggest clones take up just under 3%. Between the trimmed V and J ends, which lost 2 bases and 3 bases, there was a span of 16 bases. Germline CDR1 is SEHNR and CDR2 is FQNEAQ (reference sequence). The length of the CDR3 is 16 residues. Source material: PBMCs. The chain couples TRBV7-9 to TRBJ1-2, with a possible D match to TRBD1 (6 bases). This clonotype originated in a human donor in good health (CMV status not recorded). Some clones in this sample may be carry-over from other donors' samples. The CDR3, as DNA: TGTGCCAGCAGCTTAAGTGGAGGGACAAGGGACTATGGCTACACCTTC. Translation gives CASSLSGGTRDYGYTF. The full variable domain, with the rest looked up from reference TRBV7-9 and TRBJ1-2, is DTGVSQNPRHKITKRGQNVTFRCDPISEHNRLYWYRQTLGQGPEFLTYFQNEAQLEKSRLLSDRFSAERPKGSFSTLEIQRTEQGDSAMYLCASSLSGGTRDYGYTFGSGTRLTVV.